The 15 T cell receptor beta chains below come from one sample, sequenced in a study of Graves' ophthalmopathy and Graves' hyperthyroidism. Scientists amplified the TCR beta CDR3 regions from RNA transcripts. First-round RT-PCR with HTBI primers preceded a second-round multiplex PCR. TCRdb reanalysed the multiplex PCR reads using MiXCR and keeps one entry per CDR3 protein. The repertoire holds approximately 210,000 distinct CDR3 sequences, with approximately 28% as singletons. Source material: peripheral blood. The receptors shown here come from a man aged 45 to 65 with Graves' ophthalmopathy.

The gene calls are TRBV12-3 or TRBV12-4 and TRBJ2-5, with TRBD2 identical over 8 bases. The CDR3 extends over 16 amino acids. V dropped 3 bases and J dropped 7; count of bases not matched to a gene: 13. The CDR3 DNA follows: TGTGCCAGCAGTTTCGGTCCGGGAGGGGTCCGCGGGACCCAGTACTTC. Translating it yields CASSFGPGGVRGTQYF.

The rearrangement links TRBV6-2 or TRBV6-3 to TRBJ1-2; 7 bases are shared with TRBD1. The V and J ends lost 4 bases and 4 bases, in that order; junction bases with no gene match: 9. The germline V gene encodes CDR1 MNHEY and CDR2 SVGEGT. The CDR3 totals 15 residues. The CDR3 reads CASSSGQVNGYGYTF. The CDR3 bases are TGTGCCAGCAGTTCCGGACAGGTTAATGGCTATGGCTACACCTTC.

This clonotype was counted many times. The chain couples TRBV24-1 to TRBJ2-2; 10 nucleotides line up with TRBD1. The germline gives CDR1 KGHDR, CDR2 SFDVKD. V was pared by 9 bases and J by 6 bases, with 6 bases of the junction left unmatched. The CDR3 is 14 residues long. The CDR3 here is CATLDRGRAGELFF. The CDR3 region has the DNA TGTGCCACCTTAGACAGGGGGCGTGCCGGGGAGCTGTTTTTT.

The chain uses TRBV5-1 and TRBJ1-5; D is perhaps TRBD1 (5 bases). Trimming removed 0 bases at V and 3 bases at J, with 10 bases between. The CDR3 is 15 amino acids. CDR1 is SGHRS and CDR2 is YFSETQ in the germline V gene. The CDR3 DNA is TGCGCCAGCAGCTTGGAGAACAGGTACAATCAGCCCCAGCATTTT. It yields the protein CASSLENRYNQPQHF.

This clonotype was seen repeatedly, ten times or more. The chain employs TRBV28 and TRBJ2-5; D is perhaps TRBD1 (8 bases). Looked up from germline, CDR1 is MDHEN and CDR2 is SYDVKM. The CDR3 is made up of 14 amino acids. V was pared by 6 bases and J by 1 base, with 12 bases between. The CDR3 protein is CASRGGTGQETQYF. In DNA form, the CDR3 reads TGTGCCAGCAGGGGGGGGACAGGCCAAGAGACCCAGTACTTC.

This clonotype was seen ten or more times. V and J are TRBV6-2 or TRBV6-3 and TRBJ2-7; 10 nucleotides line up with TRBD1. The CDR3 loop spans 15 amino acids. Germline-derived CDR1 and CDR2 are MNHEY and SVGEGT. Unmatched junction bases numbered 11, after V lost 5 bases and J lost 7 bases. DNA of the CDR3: TGTGCCAGCAGTAAAAGCCGGGACAGGGGACAAGAGCAGTACTTC. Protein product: CASSKSRDRGQEQYF.

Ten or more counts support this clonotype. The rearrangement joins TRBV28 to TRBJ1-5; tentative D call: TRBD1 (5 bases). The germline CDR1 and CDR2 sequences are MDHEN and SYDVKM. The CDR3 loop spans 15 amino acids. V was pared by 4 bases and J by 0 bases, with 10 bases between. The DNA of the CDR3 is TGTGCCAGCAGTTCGGGGACTAATAGCAATCAGCCCCAGCATTTT. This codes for CASSSGTNSNQPQHF. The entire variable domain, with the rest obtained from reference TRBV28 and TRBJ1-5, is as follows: DVKVTQSSRYLVKRTGEKVFLECVQDMDHENMFWYRQDPGLGLRLIYFSYDVKMKEKGDIPEGYSVSREKKERFSLILESASTNQTSMYLCASSSGTNSNQPQHFGDGTRLSIL.

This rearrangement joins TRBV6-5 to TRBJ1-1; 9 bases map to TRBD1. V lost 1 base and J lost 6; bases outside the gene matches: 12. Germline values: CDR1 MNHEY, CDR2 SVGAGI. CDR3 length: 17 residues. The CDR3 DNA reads TGTGCCAGCAGTTACTTGGACAGGGGAGGATCTCATTCTGAAGCTTTCTTT. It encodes CASSYLDRGGSHSEAFF.

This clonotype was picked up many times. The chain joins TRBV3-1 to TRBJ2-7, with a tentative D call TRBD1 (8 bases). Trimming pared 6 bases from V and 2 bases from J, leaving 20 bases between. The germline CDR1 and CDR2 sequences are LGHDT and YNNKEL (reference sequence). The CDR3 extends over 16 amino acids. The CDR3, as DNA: TGTGCCAGCAGGGGCACAGGGGGAGGGTCGGCCTACGAGCAGTACTTC. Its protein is CASRGTGGGSAYEQYF.

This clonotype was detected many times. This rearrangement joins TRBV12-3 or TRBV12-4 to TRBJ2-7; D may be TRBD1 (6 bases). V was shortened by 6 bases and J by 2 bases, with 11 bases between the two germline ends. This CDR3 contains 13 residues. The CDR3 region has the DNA TGTGCCAGCAGGGCACAGGGACCCTACGAGCAGTACTTC. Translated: CASRAQGPYEQYF.

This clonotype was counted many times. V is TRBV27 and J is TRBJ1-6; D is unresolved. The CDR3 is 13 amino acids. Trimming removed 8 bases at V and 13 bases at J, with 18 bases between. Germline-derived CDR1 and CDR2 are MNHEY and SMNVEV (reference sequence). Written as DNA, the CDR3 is TGTGCCAGCGGCCTTCCTGTGGGGAGGCCCCTCCACTTT. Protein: CASGLPVGRPLHF.

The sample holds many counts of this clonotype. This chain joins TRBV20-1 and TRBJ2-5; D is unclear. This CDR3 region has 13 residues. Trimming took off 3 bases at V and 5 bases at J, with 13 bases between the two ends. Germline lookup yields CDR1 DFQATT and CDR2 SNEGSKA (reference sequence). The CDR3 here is CSASSLAAETQYF. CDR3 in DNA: TGCAGTGCTAGTTCACTTGCGGCGGAGACCCAGTACTTC.

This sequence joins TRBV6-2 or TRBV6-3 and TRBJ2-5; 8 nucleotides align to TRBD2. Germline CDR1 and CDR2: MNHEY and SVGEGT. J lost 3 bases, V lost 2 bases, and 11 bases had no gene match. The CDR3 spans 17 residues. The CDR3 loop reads CASSYPDLSGSEETQYF. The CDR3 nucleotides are TGTGCCAGCAGTTACCCCGATTTGAGCGGGAGCGAAGAGACCCAGTACTTC.

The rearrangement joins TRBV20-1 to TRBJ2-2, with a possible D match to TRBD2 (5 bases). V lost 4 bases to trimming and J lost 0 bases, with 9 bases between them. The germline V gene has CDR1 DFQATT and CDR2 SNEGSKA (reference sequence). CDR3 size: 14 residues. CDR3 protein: CSATTTTNTGELFF. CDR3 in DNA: TGCAGTGCTACGACGACTACGAACACCGGGGAGCTGTTTTTT.

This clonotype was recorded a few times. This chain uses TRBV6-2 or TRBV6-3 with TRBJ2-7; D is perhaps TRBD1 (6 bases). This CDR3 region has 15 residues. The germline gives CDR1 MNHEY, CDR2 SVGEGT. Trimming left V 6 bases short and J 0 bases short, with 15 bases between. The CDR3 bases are TGTGCCAGCAGACCCTACAGGGTTAGCTCCTACGAGCAGTACTTC. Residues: CASRPYRVSSYEQYF.